This TCR beta chain was documented in a study of blood T cell repertoires in COVID-19. Study information: From the United States, Italy and Spain came samples of acute and convalescent COVID-19. PBMCs, B-cell-depleted T cells, or T cells were the source of the cDNA or gDNA that made up the material.

Authors' analysis steps: The authors estimated nucleated cell counts from reference gene primer amplification. Repertoires were generated with immunoSEQ multiplex PCR, while TCRdb's copy carries only in-frame clones and drops some. The DNA gave D and trimming, while V, J and clone size come from that table. The sample holds approximately 220,000 clones, 82% seen once. The CDR3 is 15 amino acids. Germline CDR1 reads MNHEY; CDR2 reads SVGAGI. V shed 6 bases, J shed 4 bases, and the junction held 12 bases outside the gene matches. The J gene is TRBJ2-7, the V gene TRBV6-5; the match to TRBD1 covers 7 bases. Sequenced: peripheral blood. The sequence was obtained from a woman aged 70-85 years with acute or convalescent COVID-19. Here the CDR3 DNA reads TGTGCCAGCAGCCGAAAAGGGACAGCAACATACGAGCAGTACTTC. Its protein is CASSRKGTATYEQYF.